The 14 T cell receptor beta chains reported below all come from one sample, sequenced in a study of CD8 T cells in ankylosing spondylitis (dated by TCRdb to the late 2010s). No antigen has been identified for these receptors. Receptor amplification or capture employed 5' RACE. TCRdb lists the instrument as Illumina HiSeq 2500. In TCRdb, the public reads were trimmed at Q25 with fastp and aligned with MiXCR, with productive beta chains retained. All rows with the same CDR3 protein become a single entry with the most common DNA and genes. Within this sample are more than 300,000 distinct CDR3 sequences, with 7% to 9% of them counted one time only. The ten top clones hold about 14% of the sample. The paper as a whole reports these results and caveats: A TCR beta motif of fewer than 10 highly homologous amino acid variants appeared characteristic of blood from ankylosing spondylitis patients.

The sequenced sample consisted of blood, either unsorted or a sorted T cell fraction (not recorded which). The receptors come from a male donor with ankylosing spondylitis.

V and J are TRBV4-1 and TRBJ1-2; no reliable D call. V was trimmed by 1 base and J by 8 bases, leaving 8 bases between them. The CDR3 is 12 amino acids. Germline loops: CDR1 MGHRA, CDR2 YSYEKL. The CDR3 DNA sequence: TGCGCCAGCAGCCAAGTTGGGTCCGGCTACACCTTC. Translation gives CASSQVGSGYTF.

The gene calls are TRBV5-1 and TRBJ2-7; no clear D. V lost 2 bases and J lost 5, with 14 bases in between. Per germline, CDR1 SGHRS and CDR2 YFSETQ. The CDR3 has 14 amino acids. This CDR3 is CASSLDPGRNEQYF. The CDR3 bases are TGCGCCAGCAGCTTAGACCCTGGTAGAAACGAGCAGTACTTC. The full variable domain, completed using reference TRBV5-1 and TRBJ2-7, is KAGVTQTPRYLIKTRGQQVTLSCSPISGHRSVSWYQQTPGQGLQFLFEYFSETQRNKGNFPGRFSGRQFSNSRSEMNVSTLELGDSALYLCASSLDPGRNEQYFGPGTRLTVT.

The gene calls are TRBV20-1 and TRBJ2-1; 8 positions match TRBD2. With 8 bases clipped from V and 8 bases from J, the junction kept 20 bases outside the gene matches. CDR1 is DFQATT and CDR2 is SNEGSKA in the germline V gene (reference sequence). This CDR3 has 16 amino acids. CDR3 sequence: CSSSRVVGRGYDEQFF. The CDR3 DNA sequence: TGCAGTTCCTCCAGGGTTGTCGGGAGGGGTTACGATGAGCAGTTCTTC.

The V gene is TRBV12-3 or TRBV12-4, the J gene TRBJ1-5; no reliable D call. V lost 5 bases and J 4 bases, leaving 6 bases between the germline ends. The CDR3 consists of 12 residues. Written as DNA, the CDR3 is TGTGCCAGCAGTATGGGGAATCAGCCCCAGCATTTT. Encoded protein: CASSMGNQPQHF.

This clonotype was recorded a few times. The CDR3 is CASSFGETYEQYF. For the CDR3, the DNA is TGTGCCAGCAGTTTTGGGGAAACCTACGAGCAGTACTTC. The chain uses TRBV12-3 or TRBV12-4 and TRBJ2-7; D is unresolved. V shed 3 bases and J shed 2 bases, with 8 bases lying between them. CDR3 length: 13 residues.

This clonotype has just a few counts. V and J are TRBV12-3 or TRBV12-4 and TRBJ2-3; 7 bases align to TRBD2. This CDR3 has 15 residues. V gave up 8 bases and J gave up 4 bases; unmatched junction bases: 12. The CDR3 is CASGVLAGASDTQYF. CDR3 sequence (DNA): TGTGCCAGCGGAGTTCTGGCGGGAGCATCAGATACGCAGTATTTT.

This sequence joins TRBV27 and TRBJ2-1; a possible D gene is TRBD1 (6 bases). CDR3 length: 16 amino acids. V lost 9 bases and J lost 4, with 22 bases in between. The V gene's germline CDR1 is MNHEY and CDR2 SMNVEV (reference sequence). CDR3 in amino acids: CASQVGATFGYNEQFF. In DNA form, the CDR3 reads TGTGCCAGTCAGGTGGGGGCGACGTTCGGTTACAATGAGCAGTTCTTC.

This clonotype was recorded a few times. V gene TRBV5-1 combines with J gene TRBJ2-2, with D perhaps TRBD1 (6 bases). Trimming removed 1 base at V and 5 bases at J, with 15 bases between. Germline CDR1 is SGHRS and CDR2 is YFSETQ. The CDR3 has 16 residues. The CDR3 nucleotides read TGCGCCAGCAGCTTGACCAACACAGGGTTGACCGGGGAGCTGTTTTTT. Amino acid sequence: CASSLTNTGLTGELFF. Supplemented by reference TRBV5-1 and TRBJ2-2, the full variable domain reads KAGVTQTPRYLIKTRGQQVTLSCSPISGHRSVSWYQQTPGQGLQFLFEYFSETQRNKGNFPGRFSGRQFSNSRSEMNVSTLELGDSALYLCASSLTNTGLTGELFFGEGSRLTVL.

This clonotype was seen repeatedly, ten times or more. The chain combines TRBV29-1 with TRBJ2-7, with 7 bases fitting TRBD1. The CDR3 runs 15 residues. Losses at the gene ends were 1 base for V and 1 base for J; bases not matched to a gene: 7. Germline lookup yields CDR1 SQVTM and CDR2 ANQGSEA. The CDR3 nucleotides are TGCAGCGTTGAAGGTAGACAGGGATCTTCCTACGAGCAGTACTTC. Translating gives CSVEGRQGSSYEQYF.

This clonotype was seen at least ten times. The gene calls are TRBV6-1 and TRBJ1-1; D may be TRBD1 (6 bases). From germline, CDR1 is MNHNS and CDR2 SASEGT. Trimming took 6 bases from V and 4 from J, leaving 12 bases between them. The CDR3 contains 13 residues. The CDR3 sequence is CASRNRDITEAFF. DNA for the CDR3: TGTGCCAGCAGAAACCGGGACATCACTGAAGCTTTCTTT.

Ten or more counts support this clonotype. As DNA, the CDR3 is TGTGCCAGCAGTTTAGCGGACAGGGTAGGAATCGAGACCCAGTACTTC. It yields the protein CASSLADRVGIETQYF. The rearrangement joins TRBV27 to TRBJ2-5; TRBD1 aligns across 8 bases. J gave up 5 bases and V 2 bases, and 10 bases lay outside the gene matches. Germline CDR1 is MNHEY and CDR2 is SMNVEV (reference sequence). This CDR3 has 16 residues.

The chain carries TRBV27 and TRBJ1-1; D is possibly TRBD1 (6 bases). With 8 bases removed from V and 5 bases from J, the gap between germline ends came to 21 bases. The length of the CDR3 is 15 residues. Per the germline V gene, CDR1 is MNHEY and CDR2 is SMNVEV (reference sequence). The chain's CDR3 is CASALQQFRGTEAFF. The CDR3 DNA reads TGTGCCAGCGCGCTTCAACAGTTTAGGGGGACTGAAGCTTTCTTT.

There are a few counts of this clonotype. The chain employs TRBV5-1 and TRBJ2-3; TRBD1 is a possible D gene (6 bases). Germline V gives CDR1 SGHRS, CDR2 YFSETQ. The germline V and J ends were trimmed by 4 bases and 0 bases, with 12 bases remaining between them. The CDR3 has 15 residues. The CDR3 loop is CASSPDDRSTDTQYF. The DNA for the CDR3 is TGCGCCAGCAGCCCGGACGACAGGAGCACAGATACGCAGTATTTT. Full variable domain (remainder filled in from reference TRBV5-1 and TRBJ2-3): KAGVTQTPRYLIKTRGQQVTLSCSPISGHRSVSWYQQTPGQGLQFLFEYFSETQRNKGNFPGRFSGRQFSNSRSEMNVSTLELGDSALYLCASSPDDRSTDTQYFGPGTRLTVL.

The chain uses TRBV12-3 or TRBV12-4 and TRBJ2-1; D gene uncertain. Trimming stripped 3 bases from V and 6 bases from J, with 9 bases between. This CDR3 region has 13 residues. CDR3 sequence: CASSFTPANEQFF. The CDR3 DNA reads TGTGCCAGCAGTTTTACTCCGGCCAATGAGCAGTTCTTC.